Shown below are 13 T cell receptor beta chains from a single sample sequenced in a study of post-analysis software for immune sequencing data. TCR beta cDNA libraries had unique molecular identifiers. MiXCR was run by TCRdb on the PCR reads, yielding one entry per CDR3 protein. The repertoire includes more than 500,000 distinct CDR3 sequences, 34% of them detected once, and approximately 6% sits in the top ten. General study points: TRBV5-6, TRBV5-1 and TRBV20-1 belonged to a set of roughly 5 TRBV segments that were more frequent in patients than controls.

For these receptors, no antigen is known. Material for sequencing was blood. These TCRs come from a girl younger than 18 with multiple sclerosis.

The chain carries TRBV6-6 and TRBJ1-6; D not resolved. The CDR3 spans 11 residues. Germline CDR1 reads MNHNY; CDR2 reads SVGAGI (reference sequence). V was shortened by 6 bases and J by 5 bases, with 2 bases between the two germline ends. The CDR3: CASRDNSPLHF. In DNA, the CDR3 is TGTGCCAGCAGGGATAATTCACCCCTCCACTTT.

This clonotype has a count of ten or more. The chain uses TRBV7-3 and TRBJ2-7; 8 positions match TRBD2. The germline CDR1 and CDR2 sequences are SGHTA and FQGTGA. The CDR3 spans 14 residues. V lost 5 bases, J lost 2 bases, and 5 bases stayed unmatched. DNA of the CDR3: TGTGCCAGCAGCCAGAGCGGGGGACCCTACGAGCAGTACTTC. This sequence encodes CASSQSGGPYEQYF.

In this sample, this clonotype turned up a few times. The CDR3 reads CASSSHGGRETQYF. The CDR3 DNA is TGTGCCAGCAGTTCTCATGGGGGACGGGAGACCCAGTACTTC. J is TRBJ2-7 and V is TRBV6-5; D is tentatively TRBD1 or TRBD2 (5 bases each). The J call is doubtful: the DNA matches TRBJ2-5 better. CDR3 length: 14 residues. The germline gives CDR1 MNHEY, CDR2 SVGAGI.

The chain uses TRBV6-5 and TRBJ2-7, with TRBD2 as a possible D gene (5 bases). Germline CDR1 MNHEY, CDR2 SVGAGI. Trimming shortened V by 6 bases and J by 2 bases, and 11 bases separated the two germline ends. The CDR3 spans 13 residues. In DNA form, the CDR3 reads TGTGCCAGCAGCCCTCCCGGGGCCTACGAGCAGTACTTC. Its protein product is CASSPPGAYEQYF.

The chain recombines TRBV6-2 or TRBV6-3 with TRBJ1-5; 9 positions match TRBD1. The CDR3 has 23 residues. Germline CDR1 MNHEY, CDR2 SVGEGT. Trimming removed 5 bases from V and 6 bases from J; junction bases left unmatched: 32. CDR3 in DNA: TGTGCCAGCAGTAACCCAGATAGTCCGGGACAGGGTTCCTTCGCTTTCCGGGGTCAGCCCCAGCATTTT. Encoded protein: CASSNPDSPGQGSFAFRGQPQHF.

The chain joins TRBV5-1 to TRBJ1-1, with D maybe TRBD1 (5 bases). CDR3 length equals 16 residues. Germline lookup yields CDR1 SGHRS and CDR2 YFSETQ. V lost 0 bases, J lost 2 bases, and 14 bases lay in between. The CDR3 loop is CASSLGGPGFNTEAFF. The CDR3, as DNA: TGCGCCAGCAGCTTGGGGGGACCGGGGTTTAACACTGAAGCTTTCTTT.

The chain carries TRBV27 and TRBJ2-5; 9 bases match TRBD1. Losses at the gene ends were 5 bases for V and 11 bases for J; bases not matched to a gene: 12. This CDR3 region has 14 residues. The germline CDR1 and CDR2 sequences are MNHEY and SMNVEV (reference sequence). The CDR3 nucleotides read TGTGCCAGCAGTCCGGGACAGGGAGCCTACAAGCAGTACTTC. Translation: CASSPGQGAYKQYF.

This clonotype was seen more than once but under ten times. This chain joins TRBV20-1 and TRBJ2-1; tentative D call: TRBD2 (5 bases). Between the trimmed V and J ends, which lost 6 bases and 4 bases, there was a span of 16 bases. The CDR3 totals 14 residues. Germline-derived CDR1 and CDR2 are DFQATT and SNEGSKA (reference sequence). The CDR3 region has the DNA TGCAGTGCCGCGGGCCGGGGTTCTTACAATGAGCAGTTCTTC. Residues: CSAAGRGSYNEQFF.

The genes are TRBV20-1 and TRBJ1-1, with D tentatively TRBD1 (6 bases). Germline CDR1 reads DFQATT; CDR2 reads SNEGSKA (reference sequence). V was trimmed by 6 bases and J by 2 bases, leaving 19 bases between them. This CDR3 is built from 15 residues. CDR3 protein: CSARSPGTINTEAFF. DNA of the CDR3: TGCAGTGCCCGAAGCCCCGGGACAATCAACACTGAAGCTTTCTTT.

The V gene is TRBV29-1, the J gene TRBJ1-2; possibly TRBD1 for D (6 bases). Germline V CDR1 and CDR2: SQVTM, ANQGSEA. This CDR3 has 14 amino acids. Between the trimmed V and J ends, which lost 5 bases and 2 bases, there was a span of 15 bases. CDR3 sequence: CSVLVPRGNYGYTF. In DNA, the CDR3 is TGCAGCGTTTTGGTTCCCAGGGGCAACTATGGCTACACCTTC.

V and J are TRBV7-9 and TRBJ2-3; 10 bases are shared with TRBD2. The CDR3 loop spans 16 amino acids. J was trimmed by 0 bases and V by 11 bases; bases with no gene match: 11. Germline CDR1 and CDR2: SEHNR and FQNEAQ (reference sequence). In DNA form, the CDR3 reads TGTGCCGCCGGATCTAGCGGGGGCTCAAGCACAGATACGCAGTATTTT. Translating gives CAAGSSGGSSTDTQYF.

There are a few counts of this clonotype. The DNA for the CDR3 is TGTGCCAGCAGCGTAGCGGGAAGGGGGCGTTATGACATTCAGTACTTC. It translates to CASSVAGRGRYDIQYF. The chain is built from TRBV9 and TRBJ2-4, with TRBD1 matching 7 bases. The CDR3 contains 16 residues. J was trimmed by 8 bases and V by 0 bases; bases with no gene match: 11. The V gene's germline CDR1 is SGDLS and CDR2 YYNGEE.

J is TRBJ1-5 and V is TRBV7-9; D not certain. Trimming cost V 1 base and J 8 bases, with 6 bases left between them. The germline gives CDR1 SEHNR, CDR2 FQNEAQ (reference sequence). The CDR3 is 12 amino acids. Here the CDR3 DNA reads TGTGCCAGCAGCTTAGAGAGTGAGCCCCAGCATTTT. Its protein product is CASSLESEPQHF.